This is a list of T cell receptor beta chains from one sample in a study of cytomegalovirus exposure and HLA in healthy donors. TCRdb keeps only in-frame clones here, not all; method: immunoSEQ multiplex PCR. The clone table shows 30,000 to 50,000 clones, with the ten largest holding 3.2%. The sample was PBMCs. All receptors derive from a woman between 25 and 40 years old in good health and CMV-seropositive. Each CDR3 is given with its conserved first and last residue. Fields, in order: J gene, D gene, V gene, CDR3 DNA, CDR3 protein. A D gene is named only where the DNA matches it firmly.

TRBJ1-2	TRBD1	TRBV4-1	TGCGCCAGCAGCCAGGGTGGACAGGGTGATGGCTACACCTTC	CASSQGGQGDGYTF
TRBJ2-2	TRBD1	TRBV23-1	TGCGCCAGCAGCCCCGGACAGGGGGCCACCGGGGAGCTGTTTTTT	CASSPGQGATGELFF
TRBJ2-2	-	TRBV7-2	TGTGCCAGCAACTTCCCAGATCTAGGCGCCGGGGAGCTGTTTTTT	CASNFPDLGAGELFF
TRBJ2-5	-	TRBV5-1	TGCGCCAGCCCTACACCCGGGACTGCCCAAGAGACCCAGTACTTC	CASPTPGTAQETQYF
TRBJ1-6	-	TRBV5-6	TGTGCCAGCAGCTTGGGAGGCGCGGGAGATTCACCCCTCCACTTT	CASSLGGAGDSPLHF
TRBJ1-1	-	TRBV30	TGTGCCTGGTCGGGGTACACTGAAGCTTTCTTT	CAWSGYTEAFF
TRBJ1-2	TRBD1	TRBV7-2	TGTGCCAGCAGCCCTAGTCCCGGGACAGGGGCGACCTATGGCTACACCTTC	CASSPSPGTGATYGYTF
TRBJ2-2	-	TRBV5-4	TGTGCCAGCAGCTTGGGTGGCAGGGGGAACACCGGGGAGCTGTTTTTT	CASSLGGRGNTGELFF
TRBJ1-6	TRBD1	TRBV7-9	TGTGCCAGCAGCCTCCGGGACAGAGATAATTCACCCCTCCACTTT	CASSLRDRDNSPLHF
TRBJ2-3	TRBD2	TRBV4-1	TGCGCCAGCAGCCAGGTTAGCGGGAGCACAGATACGCAGTATTTT	CASSQVSGSTDTQYF
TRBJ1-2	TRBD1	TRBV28	TGTGCCAGCAGTCTCGAGCCAGGGACAGGAAAATATGGCTACACCTTC	CASSLEPGTGKYGYTF
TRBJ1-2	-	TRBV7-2	TGTGCCAGCAGCTTAATGAGTCTTTATGGCTACACCTTC	CASSLMSLYGYTF
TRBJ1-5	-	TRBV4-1	TGCGCCAGCAGCCGAATACAGGGTTATCAGCCCCAGCATTTT	CASSRIQGYQPQHF
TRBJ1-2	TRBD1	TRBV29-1	TGCAGCTACGTTTCCCCCGACCAACAGGGGCTTAACTATGGCTACACCTTC	CSYVSPDQQGLNYGYTF
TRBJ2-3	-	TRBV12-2	TGTGCAAGTCGCTTATTACGTTGTCGGGATACGCAGTATTTT	CASRLLRCRDTQYF
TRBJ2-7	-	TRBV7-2	TGTGCCAGCAGCTTAACCTCCGGGACTCCTGGCTACGAGCAGTACTTC	CASSLTSGTPGYEQYF
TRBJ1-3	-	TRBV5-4	TGTGCCAGCAGCTCCACCGGCTCTGGAAACACCATATATTTT	CASSSTGSGNTIYF
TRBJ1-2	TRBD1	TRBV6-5	TGTGCCAGCACCGACGTGGGACAGGGCGAGAGGGGCTACACCTTC	CASTDVGQGERGYTF
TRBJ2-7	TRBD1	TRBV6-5	TGTGCCAGCAAAGACAGGGGCGAGCAGTACTTC	CASKDRGEQYF
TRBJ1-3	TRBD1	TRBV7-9	TGTGCCAGCAGCCGCCTGACAGGGGACTATGAAAACACCATATATTTT	CASSRLTGDYENTIYF
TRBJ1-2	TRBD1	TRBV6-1	TGTGCCAGCAGTGAAAGGGGGGGACAGGGATTTAACTATGGCTACACCTTC	CASSERGGQGFNYGYTF
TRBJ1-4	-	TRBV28	TGTGCCAGCAGTTTGATGTCGGGGACTCCGGGCAAACTGTTTTTT	CASSLMSGTPGKLFF
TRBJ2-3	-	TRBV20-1	TGCAGTGCCAGGCAGGTCCAGGGAGGGTATTTT	CSARQVQGGYF
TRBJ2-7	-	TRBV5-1	TGCGCCAGCAGCTTGGCCGGTATAATGGCAGGGGCGACCTACGAGCAGTACTTC	CASSLAGIMAGATYEQYF
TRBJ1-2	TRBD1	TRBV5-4	TGTGCCAGCAGCCCGGCCAAGACAGGGGTCTATGGCTACACCTTC	CASSPAKTGVYGYTF